The 9 T cell receptor beta chains given below trace back to one sample, sequenced in a study of blood T cell repertoires in COVID-19. Assay: immunoSEQ multiplex PCR; the TCRdb copy retains only in-frame clones and omits some. The sample records 490,000 or so clones, approximately 87% being singletons. Sample: PBMCs or T cells enriched from blood (not recorded which). All receptors derive from a woman in her thirties or forties who had recovered from COVID-19.

The chain uses TRBV9 and TRBJ2-1; a possible D gene is TRBD2 (6 bases). The CDR3 runs 15 residues. The germline CDR1 and CDR2 sequences are SGDLS and YYNGEE. The germline V and J ends were trimmed by 3 bases and 3 bases, with 13 bases remaining between them. The CDR3 bases are TGTGCCAGCAGCGCCTACTATAGCGGCTACAATGAGCAGTTCTTC. Translating it yields CASSAYYSGYNEQFF.

The chain recombines TRBV11-2 with TRBJ1-1; 7 positions agree with TRBD1. This CDR3 has 13 amino acids. Germline V gives CDR1 SGHAT, CDR2 FQNNGV. Trimming took 5 bases from V and 13 from J; bases not matched to a gene: 13. Here the CDR3 DNA reads TGTGCCAGCAGCCCAACAGGGGCCTTGGTGGGTTTCTTT. As protein: CASSPTGALVGFF.

This clone was seen once. The chain combines TRBV4-3 with TRBJ2-5; 8 nucleotides match TRBD2. CDR1 is LGHNA and CDR2 is YSLEER in the germline V gene. Trimming cost V 0 bases and J 5 bases; bases outside gene matches: 5. This CDR3 has 15 residues. The CDR3 protein is CASSQEGTSYETQYF. The CDR3 DNA sequence: TGCGCCAGCAGCCAAGAAGGGACTAGTTATGAGACCCAGTACTTC.

This sequence joins TRBV30 and TRBJ1-5; no clear D gene. Trimming removed 2 bases from V and 2 bases from J, with 4 bases in between. CDR3 length equals 12 residues. CDR1 and CDR2 from the germline V gene are GTSNPN and SVGIG (reference sequence). The CDR3 sequence: CAWSQGNQPQHF. CDR3 DNA sequence: TGTGCCTGGAGTCAGGGCAATCAGCCCCAGCATTTT.

This clone was observed once. The rearrangement links TRBV7-2 to TRBJ1-3, with D unclear. CDR1 is SGHTA and CDR2 is FQGNSA in the germline V gene. With 1 base removed from V and 0 bases from J, the gap between germline ends came to 10 bases. The CDR3 contains 16 residues. CDR3 nucleotides: TGTGCCAGCAGCTTAGGTGGACTCACCTCTGGAAACACCATATATTTT. Translated: CASSLGGLTSGNTIYF.

The rearrangement uses TRBV6-1 and TRBJ1-1; D is uncertain. The CDR3 extends over 14 amino acids. In germline, CDR1 is MNHNS, CDR2 SASEGT. Trimming removed 3 bases from V and 3 bases from J, with 11 bases in between. CDR3 DNA: TGTGCCAGCAGTGAGCGGGCTCAATACACTGAAGCTTTCTTT. Translating gives CASSERAQYTEAFF.

This clone has only one observation. The V gene is TRBV11-2, the J gene TRBJ2-3, with 7 bases matching TRBD2. Trimming at V came to 1 base and at J to 4 bases, leaving 5 bases not matched to a gene. This CDR3 comprises 15 residues. CDR1 and CDR2 (germline): SGHAT, FQNNGV. CDR3 DNA sequence: TGTGCCAGCAGCTTAGGTGCGGGAGTGGCAGATACGCAGTATTTT. Its translation: CASSLGAGVADTQYF.

V usage is TRBV4-3 and J usage is TRBJ1-1; D is unclear. The CDR3 length is 13 residues. Trimming removed 0 bases at V and 6 bases at J, with 8 bases between. CDR1 and CDR2 from the germline V gene are LGHNA and YSLEER. The CDR3 DNA reads TGCGCCAGCAGCCAAGAGTTGTCGGCTGAAGCTTTCTTT. Translating it yields CASSQELSAEAFF.

V and J are TRBV14 and TRBJ2-1; 12 bases map to TRBD2. V was pared by 2 bases and J by 13 bases, with 3 bases of the junction left unmatched. CDR1 is SGHDN and CDR2 is FVKESK in the germline V gene. The CDR3 contains 13 residues. The CDR3 region is CASSQRTSGNQFF. In DNA form, the CDR3 reads TGTGCCAGCAGCCAAAGGACTAGCGGGAATCAGTTCTTC.